Listed here are 32 T cell receptor beta chains from one sample, sequenced in a study of blood T cell repertoires in COVID-19 (dated by TCRdb to between 2020 and 2021). To prepare the library, the immunoSEQ multiplex PCR assay was applied. TCRdb mirrors the immuneACCESS table, restricted to in-frame sequences. Some clones are absent from its copies; in checked studies, under half trace to an unresolved V gene, and the reason for the others is unknown. The sample contains about 480,000 clones, about 91% of them found a single time. Jointly, the top ten make up roughly 0.84% of the sample. Sequencing was done on a sample of peripheral blood. The source is a young man with COVID-19, enrolled during active disease.

A single count supports this clone. The chain joins TRBV11-1 to TRBJ2-7, with D perhaps matching TRBD1 (6 bases). Germline values: CDR1 SGHAT, CDR2 FQDESV (reference sequence). Trimming cost V 1 base and J 2 bases, with 12 bases left between them. There are 15 residues in the CDR3. CDR3 amino acids: CASSLDRDTAYEQYF. The CDR3 bases are TGTGCCAGCAGCTTAGACCGGGACACAGCCTACGAGCAGTACTTC.

V and J are TRBV2 and TRBJ1-2, with 7 bases lining up with TRBD1. J gave up 7 bases and V 5 bases, and 13 bases lay outside the gene matches. The V gene's germline CDR1 is SNHLY and CDR2 FYNNEI. The length of the CDR3 is 15 residues. CDR3 bases: TGTGCCAGCAGTTATCGCCCTCCTGGGACAGCTGGCTACACCTTC. Its translation is CASSYRPPGTAGYTF.

The chain joins TRBV10-2 to TRBJ2-2; D remains ambiguous. Trimming shortened V by 2 bases and J by 3 bases, and 4 bases separated the two germline ends. Germline CDR1 WSHSY, CDR2 SAAADI. The CDR3 is 13 amino acids. CDR3 region: CASSEHYTGELFF. The CDR3 DNA sequence: TGCGCCAGCAGTGAGCACTACACCGGGGAGCTGTTTTTT.

This sequence joins TRBV28 and TRBJ1-4, with D hard to call. V was clipped by 5 bases and J by 4 bases, with 11 bases between them. Germline-derived CDR1 and CDR2 are MDHEN and SYDVKM. This CDR3 has 14 amino acids. The CDR3 reads CASSEDLINEKLFF. The CDR3 DNA reads TGTGCCAGCAGTGAGGACTTGATTAATGAAAAACTGTTTTTT.

This chain uses TRBV2 with TRBJ2-5; 13 bases match TRBD2. After removal of 6 bases from V and 5 bases from J, the junction contained 6 bases not matched to a gene. CDR3 size: 15 residues. The germline gives CDR1 SNHLY, CDR2 FYNNEI. Here the CDR3 DNA reads TGTGCCAGCAGATCACTAGCGGGGGGGGCGGAGACCCAGTACTTC. Its protein is CASRSLAGGAETQYF. The full variable domain, completed using reference TRBV2 and TRBJ2-5, is EPEVTQTPSHQVTQMGQEVILRCVPISNHLYFYWYRQILGQKVEFLVSFYNNEISEKSEIFDDQFSVERPDGSNFTLKIRSTKLEDSAMYFCASRSLAGGAETQYFGPGTRLLVL.

In this sample, this clone turned up once. The chain is built from TRBV11-3 and TRBJ2-1; 14 bases match TRBD2. Germline V CDR1 and CDR2: SGHNT, YENEEA. V was clipped by 4 bases and J by 7 bases; unmatched bases: 6. The CDR3 has 16 residues. CDR3 sequence (DNA): TGTGCCAGCAGCTCGACTAGCGGGAGGGCATTGAATGAGCAGTTCTTC. Amino acids: CASSSTSGRALNEQFF.

The chain combines TRBV30 with TRBJ2-7; D gene ambiguous. The CDR3 loop spans 17 amino acids. Trimming took off 1 base at V and 0 bases at J, with 19 bases between the two ends. The germline CDR1 and CDR2 sequences are GTSNPN and SVGIG (reference sequence). CDR3 loop: CAWSGVSQKWSSYEQYF. CDR3 DNA: TGTGCCTGGAGTGGGGTGTCACAAAAATGGAGCTCCTACGAGCAGTACTTC.

CDR3: CATKTGRSNQPQHF. The DNA of the CDR3 is TGTGCCACCAAGACAGGGAGGAGCAATCAGCCCCAGCATTTT. The rearrangement joins TRBV18 to TRBJ1-5, with 7 bases aligning to TRBD1. Germline values: CDR1 KGHSH, CDR2 LQKENI. The CDR3 consists of 14 residues. The ends lost 10 bases at V and 1 base at J; junction bases unmatched: 7.

This clone was seen only once. V gene TRBV27 combines with J gene TRBJ2-2; no clear D gene. This CDR3 has 14 amino acids. CDR1 MNHEY and CDR2 SMNVEV come from the germline V gene (reference sequence). The V gene lost 5 bases and the J gene lost 3 bases, with 10 bases spanning the gap. The CDR3 region has the DNA TGTGCCAGCAGTGAGCAGGCCGACACCGGGGAGCTGTTTTTT. It yields the protein CASSEQADTGELFF.

The chain recombines TRBV7-9 with TRBJ1-1; tentative D call: TRBD1 (5 bases). Germline CDR1 is SEHNR and CDR2 is FQNEAQ (reference sequence). Trimming took 3 bases from V and 7 from J, leaving 15 bases between them. The CDR3 totals 14 residues. The CDR3 loop reads CASSFILGQVEAFF. DNA of the CDR3: TGTGCCAGCAGCTTTATATTGGGGCAGGTTGAAGCTTTCTTT.

The chain carries TRBV4-1 and TRBJ2-7; 7 positions match TRBD1. The germline CDR1 and CDR2 sequences are MGHRA and YSYEKL. V lost 0 bases and J lost 4; bases outside the gene matches: 6. This CDR3 has 15 amino acids. CDR3 nucleotide sequence: TGCGCCAGCAGCCAAGATCACAGGGACAGTTACGAGCAGTACTTC. It yields the protein CASSQDHRDSYEQYF.

This clone has more than one count but fewer than ten. V usage is TRBV1 and J usage is TRBJ2-7; TRBD1 reflects the table's D call only, with no check against the DNA. TRBV1 is recorded as a pseudogene. This CDR3 has 14 residues. The CDR3 bases are TGCACCAGCACCTCTATGGGACAACCCTACGAGCAGTACTTC. It translates to CTSTSMGQPYEQYF.

The V and J genes are TRBV6-5 and TRBJ2-5; 9 bases fit TRBD1. The CDR3 has 16 amino acids. Germline CDR1 and CDR2: MNHEY and SVGAGI. Germline trimming cut 0 bases from V and 4 bases from J; bases unmatched to any gene: 6. CDR3 sequence: CASSYSDRGLGETQYF. The CDR3 DNA follows: TGTGCCAGCAGTTACTCGGACAGGGGATTGGGAGAGACCCAGTACTTC.

A single count supports this clone. V usage is TRBV6-5 and J usage is TRBJ2-2, with 8 bases identical to TRBD2. J lost 5 bases, V lost 5 bases, and 7 bases had no gene match. The CDR3 length is 15 residues. Germline V lookup: CDR1 MNHEY, CDR2 SVGAGI. CDR3 protein: CASSTGTRVTGELFF. As DNA, the CDR3 is TGTGCCAGCAGTACAGGGACTAGGGTTACCGGGGAGCTGTTTTTT.

V gene TRBV3-1 (or the pseudogene TRBV3-2) combines with J gene TRBJ1-3; D is undetermined. The CDR3 runs 15 residues. Germline values: CDR1 LGHDT, CDR2 YNNKEL (reference sequence). Trimming stripped 0 bases from V and 0 bases from J, with 6 bases between. CDR3 loop: CASSQDGGSGNTIYF. Here the CDR3 DNA reads TGTGCCAGCAGCCAAGATGGAGGCTCTGGAAACACCATATATTTT.

This clone was found many times. The chain is built from TRBV29-1 and TRBJ2-1; D is perhaps TRBD1 (5 bases). The CDR3 is 16 amino acids. Per the germline V gene, CDR1 is SQVTM and CDR2 is ANQGSEA. V gave up 0 bases and J gave up 0 bases, with 12 bases separating them. Here the CDR3 reads CSVEDRQGSSYNEQFF. The CDR3 DNA follows: TGCAGCGTTGAAGACCGTCAGGGTAGCTCCTACAATGAGCAGTTCTTC.

V is TRBV24-1 and J is TRBJ2-2; 10 nucleotides line up with TRBD2. This CDR3 is 17 amino acids long. Germline values: CDR1 KGHDR, CDR2 SFDVKD. With V trimmed by 2 bases and J by 7 bases, 9 bases remained unmatched. CDR3 protein: CATSDSSGGAVNGELFF. CDR3 sequence (DNA): TGTGCCACCAGTGATTCGAGCGGGGGGGCCGTTAACGGGGAGCTGTTTTTT.

This chain connects TRBV30 to TRBJ2-3; D is ambiguous. Germline assignment: CDR1 GTSNPN and CDR2 SVGIG (reference sequence). V was clipped by 2 bases and J by 1 base, with 13 bases between them. The CDR3 consists of 15 residues. The CDR3 spells CAWSLTLLGTDTQYF. The CDR3 bases are TGTGCCTGGAGTTTGACACTCCTTGGCACAGATACGCAGTATTTT.

V usage is TRBV15 and J usage is TRBJ2-7; 7 nucleotides match TRBD1. Looked up from germline, CDR1 is LNHNV and CDR2 is YYDKDF (reference sequence). V lost 0 bases and J lost 3; bases outside the gene matches: 8. The CDR3 totals 16 residues. The CDR3 region is CATSRDPGGYFYEQYF. In DNA, the CDR3 is TGTGCCACCAGCAGAGACCCAGGGGGTTACTTCTACGAGCAGTACTTC.

There are a few counts of this clone. This chain connects TRBV7-7 to TRBJ2-7, with 8 bases fitting TRBD1. The CDR3 is 12 amino acids. In germline, CDR1 is SSHAT, CDR2 FNYEAQ (reference sequence). V dropped 8 bases and J dropped 5; count of bases not matched to a gene: 5. The CDR3 protein is CASRTGKHEQYF. The CDR3 DNA sequence: TGTGCCAGCCGGACAGGGAAGCACGAGCAGTACTTC.

J is TRBJ1-2 and V is TRBV19, with D perhaps matching TRBD1 (6 bases). Germline V gene data show CDR1 as LNHDA and CDR2 as SQIVND (reference sequence). The V and J ends lost 11 bases and 4 bases respectively, with 14 bases between them. The length of the CDR3 is 12 residues. The CDR3 DNA follows: TGTGCCTGCCGGGAGGGGGGCTATGGCTACACCTTC. Translation gives CACREGGYGYTF.

The chain links TRBV6-1 to TRBJ1-2; D unresolved. Germline CDR1 and CDR2: MNHNS and SASEGT. The V end lost 6 bases, the J end lost 2 bases, and 7 bases lay between the germline ends. This CDR3 region has 12 residues. The CDR3 bases are TGTGCCAGCAGCCCGCGGAACTATGGCTACACCTTC. This translates into CASSPRNYGYTF.

The DNA for the CDR3 is TGTGCCAGCTCTAGCGGGATATCAGAGACCCAGTACTTC. Residues: CASSSGISETQYF. The chain uses TRBV7-9 and TRBJ2-5; 9 nucleotides align to TRBD2. V gave up 8 bases and J gave up 4 bases; unmatched junction bases: 5. The CDR3 covers 13 residues. Germline assignment: CDR1 SEHNR and CDR2 FQNEAQ (reference sequence).

The chain couples TRBV18 to TRBJ1-4, with D perhaps matching TRBD1 (6 bases). The CDR3 spans 16 residues. Germline values: CDR1 KGHSH, CDR2 LQKENI. V dropped 4 bases and J dropped 0 bases, with 12 bases sitting between them. CDR3 amino acids: CASSLRTDTTNEKLFF. CDR3 DNA: TGTGCCAGCTCACTACGGACAGACACAACTAATGAAAAACTGTTTTTT.

This chain joins TRBV27 and TRBJ2-5, with TRBD2 matching over 11 bases. Germline V gives CDR1 MNHEY, CDR2 SMNVEV (reference sequence). The V gene end was trimmed by 4 bases and the J gene end by 1 base; junction bases not matched to a gene: 8. This CDR3 is built from 17 residues. The DNA of the CDR3 is TGTGCCAGCAGTTCGCACCTACTAGCGGGGGTCCAAGAGACCCAGTACTTC. Protein sequence: CASSSHLLAGVQETQYF.

This clone was counted between two and nine times. The chain is built from TRBV5-1 and TRBJ1-3; TRBD1 might be the D (5 bases). CDR1 and CDR2 from the germline V gene are SGHRS and YFSETQ. Trimming removed 0 bases at V and 0 bases at J, with 10 bases between. This CDR3 has 16 amino acids. The CDR3 DNA follows: TGCGCCAGCAGCTTGGGGACACCTAGCTCTGGAAACACCATATATTTT. Translating gives CASSLGTPSSGNTIYF.

The rearrangement links TRBV3-1 (or the pseudogene TRBV3-2) to TRBJ1-2; D is undetermined. The CDR3 loop spans 15 amino acids. With 1 base removed from V and 7 bases from J, the gap between germline ends came to 16 bases. In germline, CDR1 is LGHDT, CDR2 YNNKEL (reference sequence). The CDR3 nucleotides read TGTGCCAGCAGCCAAGCCCTTGCAGGCCGGGGTGGCTACACCTTC. It specifies CASSQALAGRGGYTF.

This rearrangement joins TRBV3-1 (or the pseudogene TRBV3-2) to TRBJ2-1; D gene unclear. The CDR3 totals 14 residues. V gave up 1 base and J gave up 5 bases, with 9 bases separating them. Germline lookup yields CDR1 LGHDT and CDR2 YNNKEL (reference sequence). The CDR3 here is CASSQVGSHNEQFF. The CDR3 nucleotides read TGTGCCAGCAGCCAAGTGGGCTCTCACAATGAGCAGTTCTTC.

This rearrangement joins TRBV30 to TRBJ1-1; tentatively, D is TRBD1 (6 bases). Germline lookup yields CDR1 GTSNPN and CDR2 SVGIG (reference sequence). The CDR3 is 13 residues long. V lost 5 bases, J lost 1 base, and 11 bases lay in between. The CDR3 bases are TGTGCCTGGGGACAGTCTGGGAACACTGAAGCTTTCTTT. Residues: CAWGQSGNTEAFF.

This sequence joins TRBV7-2 and TRBJ2-2; D may be TRBD1 (5 bases). The CDR3 spans 16 residues. Germline V gives CDR1 SGHTA, CDR2 FQGNSA. Trimming removed 5 bases at V and 2 bases at J, with 15 bases between. CDR3 in amino acids: CASSPQGPPNTGELFF. CDR3 nucleotides: TGTGCCAGCAGCCCCCAGGGTCCCCCAAACACCGGGGAGCTGTTTTTT. The full variable domain, with the rest looked up from reference TRBV7-2 and TRBJ2-2, is GAGVSQSPSNKVTEKGKDVELRCDPISGHTALYWYRQSLGQGLEFLIYFQGNSAPDKSGLPSDRFSAERTGGSVSTLTIQRTQQEDSAVYLCASSPQGPPNTGELFFGEGSRLTVL.

The CDR3 sequence is CASSQSGSNQPQHF. In nucleotides, the CDR3 is TGTGCCAGCAGCCAGTCCGGGAGCAATCAGCCCCAGCATTTT. This chain links TRBV7-9 with TRBJ1-5; D remains ambiguous. Trimming cost V 5 bases and J 1 base, with 9 bases left between them. This CDR3 comprises 14 residues. In germline, CDR1 is SEHNR, CDR2 FQNEAQ (reference sequence). Full variable domain (rest looked up from reference TRBV7-9 and TRBJ1-5): DTGVSQNPRHKITKRGQNVTFRCDPISEHNRLYWYRQTLGQGPEFLTYFQNEAQLEKSRLLSDRFSAERPKGSFSTLEIQRTEQGDSAMYLCASSQSGSNQPQHFGDGTRLSIL.

V and J are TRBV5-8 and TRBJ2-1; tentative D call: TRBD1 (6 bases). This CDR3 has 16 residues. V dropped 0 bases and J dropped 0 bases, with 10 bases sitting between them. Germline lookup yields CDR1 SGHTS and CDR2 YDEGEE. The CDR3 loop reads CASSLGGGSSYNEQFF. CDR3 DNA sequence: TGTGCCAGCAGCTTGGGAGGGGGAAGCTCCTACAATGAGCAGTTCTTC.